The clone carrying this T cell receptor beta chain was observed at least ten times. Its antigen is still unknown. The sample comes from a study of T cell repertoires in cytomegalovirus infection. Germline CDR1 is SGHVS and CDR2 is FNYEAQ. The CDR3 is made up of 12 amino acids. Trimming took off 5 bases at V and 10 bases at J, with 12 bases between the two ends. TCRdb reprocessed the reads with MiXCR, giving one entry per CDR3 protein. This table has roughly 990,000 distinct CDR3 sequences, roughly 31% appearing once. V is TRBV7-6 and J is TRBJ2-1; the D is unclear. The sample was cultured CD8+ T cells from PBMCs, taken from culture after CMV antigen stimulation. This TCR was recovered from a human donor in good health (CMV status not recorded). Some clones in this sample may be carry-over from other donors' samples. Here the CDR3 reads CASSLIPGEQFF. The CDR3, as DNA: TGTGCCAGCAGCCTGATTCCCGGAGAGCAGTTCTTC.